The rows below give T cell receptor beta chains drawn from one sample of a study of immune evolution from preneoplasia to lung adenocarcinoma. The assay was immunoSEQ multiplex PCR, and TCRdb's table has in-frame clones only and misses some. The table includes some 15,000 clones, 80% detected once. The sequenced sample consisted of FFPE minimally invasive lung adenocarcinoma tissue. The source of these receptors is a person between 70 and 80 years old with lung adenocarcinoma. CDR3s include the opening cysteine and the closing phenylalanine or tryptophan. Each record gives: D gene, J gene, clone size, V gene, CDR3 protein, CDR3 DNA. The D gene is left open where the match is weak. The size field is filled for only some rows; it gives once, few, many or a size class.

TRBD1 | TRBJ1-1 | few | TRBV5-4 | CASSLGGTGGTEAFF | TGTGCCAGCAGCTTGGGGGGGACAGGGGGTACTGAAGCTTTCTTT
TRBD2 | TRBJ2-1 | . | TRBV10-3 | CAISESGGYEQFF | TGTGCCATCAGTGAGTCGGGAGGGTATGAGCAGTTCTTC
. | TRBJ1-5 | . | TRBV6-1 | CASRLSGDVPQHF | TGTGCCAGCAGACTTTCGGGGGATGTGCCCCAGCATTTT
. | TRBJ2-1 | . | TRBV7-6 | CASSLVGANNEQFF | TGTGCCAGCAGCTTAGTAGGGGCAAACAATGAGCAGTTCTTC
. | TRBJ1-4 | . | TRBV6-6 | CASSLRDSNEKLFF | TGTGCCAGCAGTCTCCGGGACTCTAATGAAAAACTGTTTTTT
. | TRBJ1-2 | once | TRBV11-1 | CASSAGGSYGYTF | TGTGCCAGCAGCGCGGGAGGCAGCTATGGCTACACCTTC
TRBD2 | TRBJ2-3 | . | TRBV6-5 | CASIRAGPSTDTQYF | TGTGCCAGCATACGAGCGGGGCCGAGCACAGATACGCAGTATTTT
. | TRBJ2-7 | . | TRBV2 | CASSDSPLEQYF | TGTGCCAGCAGTGACTCTCCCCTCGAGCAGTACTTC
. | TRBJ1-1 | few | TRBV28 | CASSFYPGNMNTEAFF | TGTGCCAGCAGTTTTTATCCCGGGAATATGAACACTGAAGCTTTCTTT
. | TRBJ2-2 | . | TRBV5-8 | CASSFGRGNTGELFF | TGTGCCAGCAGCTTTGGTCGGGGGAACACCGGGGAGCTGTTTTTT
. | TRBJ1-1 | few | TRBV30 | CAWSSANTEAFF | TGTGCCTGGAGTAGCGCGAACACTGAAGCTTTCTTT
TRBD1 | TRBJ1-2 | few | TRBV7-9 | CASRFGDRAYTF | TGTGCCAGCAGGTTTGGGGACAGGGCCTACACCTTC
TRBD2 | TRBJ2-7 | . | TRBV27 | CASQGLAGTEQYF | TGTGCCAGCCAAGGACTAGCGGGAACCGAGCAGTACTTC
TRBD1 | TRBJ2-7 | . | TRBV14 | CASSQRGTGAWEQYF | TGTGCCAGCAGCCAAAGGGGGACAGGGGCATGGGAGCAGTACTTC
. | TRBJ1-6 | . | TRBV25-1 | CASSESGSSYNSPLHF | TGTGCCAGCAGTGAATCCGGTAGCTCCTATAATTCACCCCTCCACTTT
TRBD1 | TRBJ2-7 | . | TRBV14 | CASSIQGTGKDEQYF | TGTGCCAGCAGCATCCAGGGGACAGGGAAGGACGAGCAGTACTTC
TRBD2 | TRBJ2-3 | . | TRBV19 | CASRRLAGGRTDTQYF | TGTGCCAGTAGAAGACTAGCGGGAGGGCGCACAGATACGCAGTATTTT
. | TRBJ2-7 | . | TRBV10-3 | CAISGGYEQYF | TGTGCCATCAGTGGGGGCTACGAGCAGTACTTC
. | TRBJ2-2 | . | TRBV7-6 | CASSLRSWGSDTGELFF | TGTGCCAGCAGCTTGAGGTCGTGGGGGTCGGACACCGGGGAGCTGTTTTTT
. | TRBJ2-3 | . | TRBV30 | CAWSVPRDFTDTQYF | TGTGCCTGGAGTGTACCCCGGGACTTCACAGATACGCAGTATTTT
. | TRBJ1-6 | once | TRBV9 | CASSGVGANSPLHF | TGTGCCAGCAGCGGAGTCGGGGCAAATTCACCCCTCCACTTT
. | TRBJ2-6 | . | TRBV29-1 | CSVAPGANVLTF | TGCAGCGTTGCACCTGGGGCCAACGTCCTGACTTTC
. | TRBJ1-6 | medium-sized | TRBV5-1 | CASSKDDSERSPLHF | TGCGCCAGCAGCAAGGACGATAGTGAACGTTCACCCCTCCACTTT
TRBD2 | TRBJ2-3 | once | TRBV5-1 | CASSLGGGDGTDTQYF | TGCGCCAGCAGCTTGGGGGGGGGAGATGGCACAGATACGCAGTATTTT
. | TRBJ2-6 | . | TRBV25-1 | CASSEKEGTSGANVLTF | TGTGCCAGCAGTGAAAAAGAGGGGACCTCTGGGGCCAACGTCCTGACTTTC
. | TRBJ1-4 | . | TRBV6-5 | CASSYSTGFREKLFF | TGTGCCAGCAGTTACTCGACCGGGTTCAGGGAAAAACTGTTTTTT
. | TRBJ1-2 | . | TRBV28 | CASTANYGYTF | TGTGCCAGCACCGCTAACTATGGCTACACCTTC
. | TRBJ2-7 | . | TRBV15 | CATSRDRGYEQYF | TGTGCCACCAGCAGAGACAGAGGCTACGAGCAGTACTTC
. | TRBJ2-1 | . | TRBV11-1 | CASSLGTQAGQFF | TGTGCCAGCAGCTTAGGAACTCAGGCTGGGCAGTTCTTC
. | TRBJ2-1 | . | TRBV5-5 | CASSLLGVNNEQFF | TGTGCCAGCAGCTTATTGGGTGTAAACAATGAGCAGTTCTTC
TRBD1 | TRBJ1-1 | few | TRBV19 | CASSTRGRGSEAFF | TGTGCCAGTAGTACCAGGGGGCGCGGGTCTGAAGCTTTCTTT
. | TRBJ1-1 | . | TRBV2 | CASSELENTEAFF | TGTGCCAGCAGTGAACTGGAGAACACTGAAGCTTTCTTT
. | TRBJ1-2 | . | TRBV19 | CASSIDQGYGYTF | TGTGCCAGTAGTATAGACCAGGGTTATGGCTACACCTTC
. | TRBJ2-7 | . | TRBV20-1 | CSARFAGEQYF | TGCAGTGCTAGGTTTGCGGGCGAGCAGTACTTC
. | TRBJ2-3 | . | TRBV7-9 | CASSSNNRDTQYF | TGTGCCAGCAGCTCAAACAACAGAGATACGCAGTATTTT
. | TRBJ2-3 | . | TRBV11-2 | CASMRQQVTDTQYF | TGTGCCAGCATGCGGCAGCAAGTTACAGATACGCAGTATTTT
. | TRBJ2-2 | . | TRBV30 | CAWSVGSNTGELFF | TGTGCCTGGAGTGTTGGGTCGAACACCGGGGAGCTGTTTTTT
TRBD1 | TRBJ1-2 | few | TRBV5-5 | CASSLLQGAIGYTF | TGTGCCAGCAGCTTGTTACAGGGGGCAATTGGCTACACCTTC
. | TRBJ1-1 | . | TRBV30 | CAWSVGGTIEAFF | TGTGCCTGGAGTGTAGGGGGGACCATTGAAGCTTTCTTT
. | TRBJ1-3 | . | TRBV19 | CASRAPAGNTIYF | TGTGCCAGTAGAGCGCCGGCCGGAAACACCATATATTTT
. | TRBJ1-4 | once | TRBV7-9 | CASRQTEDEKLFF | TGTGCCAGCCGCCAGACTGAGGATGAAAAACTGTTTTTT
. | TRBJ2-5 | . | TRBV6-1 | CASSEAGGTLQETQYF | TGTGCCAGCAGTGAAGCGGGCGGGACCCTACAAGAGACCCAGTACTTC
. | TRBJ2-7 | . | TRBV20-1 | CSAVSYEQYF | TGCAGTGCTGTGTCCTACGAGCAGTACTTC
TRBD1 | TRBJ2-6 | few | TRBV6-4 | CASGDRGSGANVLTF | TGTGCCAGCGGGGACAGGGGTTCCGGGGCCAACGTCCTGACTTTC
. | TRBJ2-7 | . | TRBV18 | CASSGDLYEQYF | TGTGCCAGCTCAGGGGACCTCTACGAGCAGTACTTC
. | TRBJ1-5 | . | TRBV7-8 | CASSLGKYQPQHF | TGTGCCAGCAGCTTGGGCAAGTATCAGCCCCAGCATTTT
TRBD1 | TRBJ1-2 | . | TRBV28 | CASSSQNRQGKYGYTF | TGTGCCAGCAGTTCCCAAAATCGACAGGGGAAATATGGCTACACCTTC
TRBD1 | TRBJ1-1 | . | TRBV6-5 | CASSPGQVSEAFF | TGTGCCAGCAGTCCGGGACAGGTCTCTGAAGCTTTCTTT